This TCR beta chain derives from a study of blood T cell repertoires in COVID-19. V shed 0 bases and J 7 bases; nucleotides not matched to a gene: 7. Germline loops: CDR1 SGHRS, CDR2 YFSETQ. The CDR3 spans 14 residues. This table comes from immunoSEQ multiplex PCR, and its TCRdb copy is limited to in-frame clones, with some not included. Of 130,000 to 150,000 clones in the sample, approximately 88% were seen once. V is TRBV5-1 and J is TRBJ2-7, with TRBD2 matching over 7 bases. Input material: peripheral blood. The source is a woman aged 50 to 60 with acute or convalescent COVID-19. For the CDR3, the DNA is TGCGCCAGCAGCTTGGAATTCGGGAGGATAGAGCAGTACTTC. Translated, it gives CASSLEFGRIEQYF.